One sample yielded the 5 T cell receptor beta chains listed below, sequenced in a study of identical twins. TCRdb ran MiXCR on the 5' RACE reads and lists one entry per CDR3 protein. The repertoire has about 810,000 distinct CDR3 sequences, over 9% of them found once; the top ten carry around 1.5%. A further study also used this sample, focusing on yellow fever vaccine responses in identical twins.

The sample comprised PBMCs. The receptors originated from a woman younger than 30 in good health.

The rearrangement links TRBV5-1 to TRBJ1-1; D remains unclear. V lost 3 bases and J 6 bases, leaving 9 bases between the germline ends. This CDR3 spans 12 amino acids. Germline CDR1 reads SGHRS; CDR2 reads YFSETQ. The CDR3 DNA reads as TGCGCCAGCAGCTGGGGTGCGGCTGAAGCTTTCTTT. Protein product: CASSWGAAEAFF.

This clonotype was observed a handful of times. The V call is TRBV20-1, the J call TRBJ1-1, with 7 positions matching TRBD1. Looked up from germline, CDR1 is DFQATT and CDR2 is SNEGSKA (reference sequence). The CDR3 sequence is 14 residues long. V shed 2 bases and J 1 base; nucleotides not matched to a gene: 4. The CDR3, as DNA: TGCAGTGCTAGAAAAGCAGGGGGGAACACTGAAGCTTTCTTT. It encodes CSARKAGGNTEAFF.

The chain combines TRBV29-1 with TRBJ2-7; D is ambiguous. The CDR3 is 16 amino acids. The V and J ends lost 1 base and 4 bases respectively, with 20 bases between them. The germline V gene encodes CDR1 SQVTM and CDR2 ANQGSEA. The CDR3 DNA follows: TGCAGCGTTGAAGGGGTTATCAAGAAAACGGCTTACGAGCAGTACTTC. This encodes CSVEGVIKKTAYEQYF.

This clonotype was detected ten times or more. The chain is built from TRBV7-2 and TRBJ2-5, with 9 bases lining up with TRBD2. V trimming: 5 bases; J trimming: 0 bases; junction bases outside the gene matches: 10. The germline V gene has CDR1 SGHTA and CDR2 FQGNSA. The CDR3 has 17 residues. The CDR3 spells CASSTSGGTGYQETQYF. CDR3 sequence (DNA): TGTGCCAGCAGCACCAGCGGGGGGACCGGGTACCAAGAGACCCAGTACTTC.

This clonotype was observed a few times. This sequence joins TRBV20-1 and TRBJ2-1, with D possibly called TRBD1 or TRBD2 (5 bases each). V lost 2 bases, J lost 7 bases, and 15 bases lay in between. Germline CDR1 is DFQATT and CDR2 is SNEGSKA (reference sequence). This CDR3 is built from 14 residues. CDR3 sequence (DNA): TGCAGTGCTAGAAAACCGGGACGTCTTAATGAGCAGTTCTTC. Protein sequence: CSARKPGRLNEQFF.